One sample yielded the 5 T cell receptor beta chains listed below, sequenced in a study of T cell changes during pregnancy in multiple sclerosis. Here immunoSEQ multiplex PCR was the method, and the copy in TCRdb shows in-frame clones only, minus some. The data show 50,000 to 60,000 clones, more than 85% seen once. The material was peripheral blood, obtained after pregnancy. The origin of the receptors is a female donor in good health, enrolled as a control in a pregnancy study.

The table lists this clone with a few counts. V usage is TRBV4-1 and J usage is TRBJ1-1; possibly TRBD1 for D (5 bases). The CDR3 runs 12 residues. Germline V CDR1 and CDR2: MGHRA, YSYEKL. Trimming left V 4 bases short and J 6 bases short, with 9 bases between. DNA for the CDR3: TGCGCCAGCAGCCCTCGGGGGTCTGAAGCTTTCTTT. Residues: CASSPRGSEAFF.

The gene calls are TRBV2 and TRBJ1-1, with TRBD1 identical over 9 bases. V was pared by 7 bases and J by 0 bases, with 6 bases of the junction left unmatched. Germline lookup yields CDR1 SNHLY and CDR2 FYNNEI. This CDR3 has 15 residues. Here the CDR3 reads CASTPGQGLNTEAFF. The CDR3 bases are TGTGCCAGCACCCCGGGACAGGGATTGAACACTGAAGCTTTCTTT.

The CDR3 bases are TGTGCCAGCAGCTTAGGCCTAAATCAGCCCCAGCATTTT. Translated: CASSLGLNQPQHF. The chain carries TRBV7-9 and TRBJ1-5; no definite D call. Germline-derived CDR1 and CDR2 are SEHNR and FQNEAQ (reference sequence). This CDR3 has 13 residues. The V gene lost 1 base and the J gene lost 4 bases, with 5 bases spanning the gap.

V and J are TRBV28 and TRBJ1-2; D possibly corresponds to TRBD1 (5 bases). The CDR3 length is 14 residues. Germline CDR1 is MDHEN and CDR2 is SYDVKM. V was clipped by 4 bases and J by 3 bases, with 12 bases between them. CDR3 residues: CASSSRDSDYGYTF. CDR3 nucleotides: TGTGCCAGCAGTTCCAGGGATTCTGACTATGGCTACACCTTC.

The rearrangement joins TRBV19 to TRBJ1-5, with TRBD1 matching 11 bases. V shed 3 bases, J shed 7 bases, and the junction held 2 bases outside the gene matches. The V gene's germline CDR1 is LNHDA and CDR2 SQIVND (reference sequence). The CDR3 has 14 residues. The CDR3 DNA is TGTGCCAGTAGTATGGACAGGGGGCGCCAGCCCCAGCATTTT. This sequence encodes CASSMDRGRQPQHF.